The entry below describes one T cell receptor (beta chain). Germline CDR1 reads MDHEN; CDR2 reads SYDVKM. The CDR3 loop spans 12 amino acids. The V and J ends lost 7 bases and 1 base respectively, with 5 bases between them. The record originates from a study of cytomegalovirus exposure and HLA in healthy donors. Amplification used 60 Vbeta primers and 13 Jbeta primers. Clones were read by immunoSEQ multiplex PCR, and TCRdb kept only the in-frame ones, dropping some. Of 200,000 to 250,000 clones listed, approximately 78% are singletons. This chain links TRBV28 with TRBJ1-5; D gene ambiguous. The sequence derives from a male donor in good health and CMV-seronegative. The sample consisted of PBMCs. CDR3 DNA sequence: TGTGCCAGCACAGAAAGCAATCAGCCCCAGCATTTT. This gives the protein CASTESNQPQHF.